This is a list of T cell receptor beta chains from one sample in a study of blood T cell repertoires in COVID-19. TCRdb's table, derived via immunoSEQ multiplex PCR, lists solely in-frame clones and lacks some. The sample lists under 85,000 clones, 70% to 90% seen once, with less than 15% in the top ten. Sample: peripheral blood. The origin of the receptors is a human donor in a cohort sampled during active COVID-19. Each CDR3 is given with its conserved first and last residue. The D gene is left open where the match is weak. Clone size appears in some rows only: once, few, many, or a class for an expanded clone.

D gene | J gene | clone size | V gene | CDR3 DNA | CDR3 protein
NA | TRBJ2-2 | few | TRBV3-1/TRBV3-2 | TGTGCCAGCAGCCCGAGGGCGGGGAACACCGGGGAGCTGTTTTTT | CASSPRAGNTGELFF
TRBD1 | TRBJ2-2 | NA | TRBV6-1 | TGTGCCAGCAGTGAGGGACAGGGTGGCGGGGAGCTGTTTTTT | CASSEGQGGGELFF
NA | TRBJ2-1 | NA | TRBV5-1 | TGCGCCAGCAGCTTGGGCGGGACAGACTCCTACAATGAGCAGTTCTTC | CASSLGGTDSYNEQFF
TRBD1 | TRBJ1-1 | NA | TRBV28 | TGTGCCAGCAGTCACTCGTGGCAGGGGGCGTACACTGAAGCTTTCTTT | CASSHSWQGAYTEAFF
TRBD1 | TRBJ2-1 | NA | TRBV29-1 | TGCAGCGTTGTGGGGACAGGGGGCCAGAAAAGCTCCTACAATGAGCAGTTCTTC | CSVVGTGGQKSSYNEQFF
NA | TRBJ2-1 | NA | TRBV12-5 | TGTGCTAGTGGTCCCCGACAGTTCTCCTACAATGAGCAGTTCTTC | CASGPRQFSYNEQFF
NA | TRBJ2-1 | NA | TRBV24-1 | TGTGCCACCAGTGACCCCGGTCGTGGGGGGGCTGGGAATGAGCAGTTCTTC | CATSDPGRGGAGNEQFF
TRBD1 | TRBJ1-2 | NA | TRBV13 | TGTGCCAGCAGCTTCAGGGGCCAGGGGGTCGGGTATGGCTACACCTTC | CASSFRGQGVGYGYTF
NA | TRBJ1-1 | NA | TRBV7-9 | TGTGCACTAGACGGGGGAGGCACTGAAGCTTTCTTT | CALDGGGTEAFF
NA | TRBJ1-2 | NA | TRBV12-3/TRBV12-4 | TGTGCCAGCAGTTTGGGAGGGGACTATGGCTACACCTTC | CASSLGGDYGYTF
TRBD1 | TRBJ2-1 | NA | TRBV19 | TGTGCCAGTACCCGGGACAGGGAAACCTACAATGAGCAGTTCTTC | CASTRDRETYNEQFF
TRBD1 | TRBJ2-7 | NA | TRBV9 | TGTGCCAGCAGCGTCGGGACAGCGTCATACGAGCAGTACTTC | CASSVGTASYEQYF
NA | TRBJ2-5 | once | TRBV5-4 | TGTGCCAGCAGAACCGGGTCGCAAGAGACCCAGTACTTC | CASRTGSQETQYF
TRBD1 | TRBJ1-2 | NA | TRBV28 | TGTGCCAGCAGTAATGGACAGGGGGCTTTCTATGGCTACACCTTC | CASSNGQGAFYGYTF
TRBD1 | TRBJ1-2 | few | TRBV6-5 | TGTGCCAGCAGGAGACAGGGAGGAGCGTGGGATGGCTACACCTTC | CASRRQGGAWDGYTF
TRBD2 | TRBJ2-1 | NA | TRBV9 | TGTGCCAGCAGCGGTCGGGGGGGCGTCGGCAATGAGCAGTTCTTC | CASSGRGGVGNEQFF
TRBD2 | TRBJ2-5 | NA | TRBV7-9 | TGTGCCAGCAGGTCTAGCGGGGGGGCCGCAGAGACCCAGTACTTC | CASRSSGGAAETQYF
NA | TRBJ1-1 | few | TRBV19 | TGTGCCAGTAGTAGTCGGGGGGAGAACACTGAAGCTTTCTTT | CASSSRGENTEAFF
NA | TRBJ1-6 | NA | TRBV7-8 | TGTGCCAGCAGCTGGGAGTACAGGGATGTAAGCTATTCACCCCTCCACTTT | CASSWEYRDVSYSPLHF
TRBD1 | TRBJ2-2 | NA | TRBV24-1 | TGTGCCACCAGTGTACCCGCACAGGGGGCGAACACCGGGGAGCTGTTTTTT | CATSVPAQGANTGELFF
TRBD1 | TRBJ1-1 | NA | TRBV11-3 | TGTGCCAGCAGCCCCCACAGGGGACGGGACACTGAAGCTTTCTTT | CASSPHRGRDTEAFF
NA | TRBJ2-7 | NA | TRBV5-1 | TGCGCCAGCAGCTTGGTTGGGCCACGTCGCGACGAGCAGTACTTC | CASSLVGPRRDEQYF
NA | TRBJ1-5 | NA | TRBV29-1 | TGCAGCGTTGGGTCCAGGGACAATCAGCCCCAGCATTTT | CSVGSRDNQPQHF
TRBD1 | TRBJ1-2 | NA | TRBV3-1/TRBV3-2 | TGTGCCAGCAGCCAAGAAGGGACAGTCTATGGCTACACCTTC | CASSQEGTVYGYTF
TRBD2 | TRBJ2-1 | NA | TRBV30 | TGTGCCTGGAGTGTTCGGGGGGGCCTCTACAATGAGCAGTTCTTC | CAWSVRGGLYNEQFF
NA | TRBJ1-5 | few | TRBV30 | TGTGCCTGGAGTGTTACGGGGGGACCCCAGCATTTT | CAWSVTGGPQHF
TRBD1 | TRBJ1-4 | NA | TRBV7-8 | TGTGCCAGCAGCCAAGGGACAGGGGGCGATATTAATGAAAAACTGTTTTTT | CASSQGTGGDINEKLFF
NA | TRBJ2-1 | NA | TRBV7-6 | TGTGCCAGCAGCTTTCGGTCAGGGGACAATGAGCAGTTCTTC | CASSFRSGDNEQFF
NA | TRBJ2-1 | NA | TRBV5-1 | TGCGCCAGCAGCTTGGCTAGCAGGGGCCTCAATGAGCAGTTCTTC | CASSLASRGLNEQFF
TRBD1 | TRBJ1-1 | NA | TRBV15 | TGTGCCACCAGCAGAAGTCCCGGGACAGGGGTAGGCACTGAAGCTTTCTTT | CATSRSPGTGVGTEAFF
TRBD1 | TRBJ1-2 | NA | TRBV6-2/TRBV6-3 | TGTGCCAGCAGCACGACAGGGGTAAATGGCTACACCTTC | CASSTTGVNGYTF
TRBD1 | TRBJ1-3 | NA | TRBV3-1/TRBV3-2 | TGTGCCAGCAGCCAAGGGACAGGAGCAAGGGGAAACACCATATATTTT | CASSQGTGARGNTIYF
NA | TRBJ2-5 | NA | TRBV4-3 | TGCGCCAGCAGCCGGGACACTGCTGAGGAGACCCAGTACTTC | CASSRDTAEETQYF
TRBD2 | TRBJ2-5 | NA | TRBV7-6 | TGTGCCAGCAGCTTATTTGGGGCTAGCGGGGTCGGAGAGACCCAGTACTTC | CASSLFGASGVGETQYF
TRBD2 | TRBJ2-3 | NA | TRBV9 | TGTGCCAGCAGCGACAGCGGGGGGCTCGCCCTGGGCACAGATACGCAGTATTTT | CASSDSGGLALGTDTQYF
TRBD2 | TRBJ2-2 | NA | TRBV9 | TGTGCCAGCAGCGTAGGACTAGCGGGGGGGATAAAGAACACCGGGGAGCTGTTTTTT | CASSVGLAGGIKNTGELFF
NA | TRBJ2-7 | NA | TRBV4-1 | TGCGCCAGCAGCCAAGAAGGACAGTCCGGCTACGAGCAGTACTTC | CASSQEGQSGYEQYF
NA | TRBJ1-1 | once | TRBV4-2 | TGTGCCAGCAGCCAAGAACATATAGGGGGTCGAGCTTTCTTT | CASSQEHIGGRAFF
TRBD2 | TRBJ2-3 | NA | TRBV9 | TGTGCCAGCAGCGTTGGGACTAGCGGGGGGGCTCTAACAGCAGATACGCAGTATTTT | CASSVGTSGGALTADTQYF
NA | TRBJ1-1 | NA | TRBV27 | TGTGCCAGCAGTCGTTGGGGGGGCGAAGCTTTCTTT | CASSRWGGEAFF
NA | TRBJ2-2 | NA | TRBV20-1 | TGCAGTGCTAGTCGTAGCGAGGACACCGGGGAGCTGTTTTTT | CSASRSEDTGELFF
NA | TRBJ1-1 | once | TRBV6-5 | TGTGCCAGCAGTCCCCACGGGGGGACAGCTTTCTTT | CASSPHGGTAFF
NA | TRBJ2-3 | NA | TRBV6-1 | TGTGCCAGCAGTGAAGCTCGGGGGAGAGGAGGCACAGATACGCAGTATTTT | CASSEARGRGGTDTQYF
TRBD1 | TRBJ1-4 | NA | TRBV19 | TGTGCCAGTAGTATCCCTCCACAAACAGGGGTCAAGAAACTGTTTTTT | CASSIPPQTGVKKLFF
TRBD2 | TRBJ2-2 | NA | TRBV7-2 | TGTGCCAGCAGCTTAGTCGGCGGGGGGGCCGACACCGGGGAGCTGTTTTTT | CASSLVGGGADTGELFF
NA | TRBJ2-6 | NA | TRBV10-3 | TGTGCGCGAACGGGGGCCAACGTCCTGACTTTC | CARTGANVLTF
TRBD1 | TRBJ1-5 | NA | TRBV12-3/TRBV12-4 | TGTGCCAGCAGCTACGACAGGGGACAGCCCCAGCATTTT | CASSYDRGQPQHF
NA | TRBJ2-1 | NA | TRBV7-2 | TGTGCCAGCAGCTTAGGTCGGGGATTTGGTTACAATGAGCAGTTCTTC | CASSLGRGFGYNEQFF
NA | TRBJ2-7 | once | TRBV6-6 | TGTGCCAGCAGACCCAGTGGAGCTTGGGACGAGCAGTACTTC | CASRPSGAWDEQYF
NA | TRBJ2-3 | once | TRBV30 | TGTGCCTGGAGTACGACTAGAGATACGCAGTATTTT | CAWSTTRDTQYF